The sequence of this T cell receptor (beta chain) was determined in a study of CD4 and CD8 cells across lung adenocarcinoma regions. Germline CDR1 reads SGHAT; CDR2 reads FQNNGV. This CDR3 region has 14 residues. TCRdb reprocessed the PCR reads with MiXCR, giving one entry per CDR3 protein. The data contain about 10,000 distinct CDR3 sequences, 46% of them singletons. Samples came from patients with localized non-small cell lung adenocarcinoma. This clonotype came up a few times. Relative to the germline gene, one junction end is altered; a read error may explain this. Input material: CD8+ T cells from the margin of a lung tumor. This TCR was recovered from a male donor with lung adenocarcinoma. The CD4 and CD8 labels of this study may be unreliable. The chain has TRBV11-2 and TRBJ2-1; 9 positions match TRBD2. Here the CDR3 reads CASSVGTSRDEQFF. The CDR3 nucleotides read TGTGCCAGCAGCGTGGGGACTAGCAGGGATGAGCAGTTCTTT. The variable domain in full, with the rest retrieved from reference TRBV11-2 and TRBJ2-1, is EAGVAQSPRYKIIEKRQSVAFWCNPISGHATLYWYQQILGQGPKLLIQFQNNGVVDDSQLPKDRFSAERLKGVDSTLKIQPAKLEDSAVYLCASSVGTSRDEQFFGPGTRLTVL.